This TCR beta chain originates from a study of OX40 agonist ivuxolimab in advanced cancers. The overall study: Hepatocellular carcinoma, melanoma, renal cell or head and neck cancer occurred in dose-escalation patients. Therapy given before enrollment (anti-PD-1, anti-PD-L1 or anti-CTLA-4) was allowed, and 40% had some. Notes on the study in general: At 0.1 to 3.0 mg/kg, CD4+ and CD8+ blood T cells expanded clonally by week 6. In the expanded peripheral T cells, antigen specificity was never determined.

Only in-frame clones appear in the TCRdb table, and some are missing; sequencing was by immunoSEQ multiplex PCR. This table holds some 130,000 clones, more than 80% found once. About this clone itself: Its target is unknown.

The CDR3 sequence is 13 residues long. J was trimmed by 3 bases and V by 6 bases; bases with no gene match: 3. CDR1 is MNHEY, CDR2 SMNVEV, per germline (reference sequence). The chain joins TRBV27 to TRBJ2-7; TRBD1 matches 9 bases. This material consisted of CD4+ or CD8+ T cells sorted from blood, taken in a trial of the OX40 agonist ivuxolimab. The source is an adult with an advanced solid tumor such as melanoma, head and neck, liver or kidney cancer. CDR3 nucleotide sequence: TGTGCCAGCAGGCTGGACAGGGGCTACGAGCAGTACTTC. The encoded protein is CASRLDRGYEQYF.